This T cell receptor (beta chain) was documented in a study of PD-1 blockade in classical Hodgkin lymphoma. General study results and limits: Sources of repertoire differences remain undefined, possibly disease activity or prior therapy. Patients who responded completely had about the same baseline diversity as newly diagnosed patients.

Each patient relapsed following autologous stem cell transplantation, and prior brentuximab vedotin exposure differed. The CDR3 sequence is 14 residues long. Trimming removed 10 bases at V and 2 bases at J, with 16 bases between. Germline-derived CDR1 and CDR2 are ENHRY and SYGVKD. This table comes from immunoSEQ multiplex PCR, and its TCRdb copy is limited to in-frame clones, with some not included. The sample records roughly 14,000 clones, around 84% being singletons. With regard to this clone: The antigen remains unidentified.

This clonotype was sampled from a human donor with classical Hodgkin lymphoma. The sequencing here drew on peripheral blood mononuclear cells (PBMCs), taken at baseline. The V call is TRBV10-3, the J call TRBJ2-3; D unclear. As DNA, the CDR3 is TGTGCCACCATCCCGTTCGGGTACACAGATACGCAGTATTTT. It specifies CATIPFGYTDTQYF.